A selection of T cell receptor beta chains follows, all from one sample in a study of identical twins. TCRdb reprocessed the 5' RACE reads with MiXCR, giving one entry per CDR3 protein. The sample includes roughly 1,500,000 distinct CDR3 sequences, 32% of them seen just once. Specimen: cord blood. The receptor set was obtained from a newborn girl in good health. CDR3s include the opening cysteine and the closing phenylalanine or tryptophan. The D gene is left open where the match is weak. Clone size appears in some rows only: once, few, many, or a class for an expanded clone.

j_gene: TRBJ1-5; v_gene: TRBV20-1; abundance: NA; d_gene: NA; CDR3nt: TGCAGCGCTGGAGGCAGCTATCAGCCCCAGCATTTT; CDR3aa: CSAGGSYQPQHF
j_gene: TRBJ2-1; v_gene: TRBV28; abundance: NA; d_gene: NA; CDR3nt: TGTGCCAGCAAGAGCGGGCCTAGCGTCCCCTCCTACAATGAGCAGTTCTTC; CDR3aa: CASKSGPSVPSYNEQFF
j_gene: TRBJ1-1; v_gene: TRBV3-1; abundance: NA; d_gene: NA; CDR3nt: TGTGCCAGCAGCCGTGCCAGGGGGAACACTGAAGCTTTCTTT; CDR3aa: CASSRARGNTEAFF
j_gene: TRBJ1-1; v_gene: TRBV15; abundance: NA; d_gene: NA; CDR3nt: TGTGCCACCAGCAGAGAACCGCTGAACACTGAAGCTTTCTTT; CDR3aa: CATSREPLNTEAFF
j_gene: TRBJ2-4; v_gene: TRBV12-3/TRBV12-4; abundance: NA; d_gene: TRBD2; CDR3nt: TGTGCCAGCAGTTTACGCCTAGCGGGAGCCGACGGAAACATTCAGTACTTC; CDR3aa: CASSLRLAGADGNIQYF
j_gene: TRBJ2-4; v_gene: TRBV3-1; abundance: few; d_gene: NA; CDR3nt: TGTGCCAGCAGCCAAGATTATCGGTATAGCCCCAAAAACATTCAGTACTTC; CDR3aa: CASSQDYRYSPKNIQYF
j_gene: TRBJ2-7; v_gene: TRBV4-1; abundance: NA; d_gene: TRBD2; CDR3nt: TGCGCCAGCAGCCACCTAGCGGGGGCCATTACAAACTACAATGAGCAGTACTTC; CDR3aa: CASSHLAGAITNYNEQYF
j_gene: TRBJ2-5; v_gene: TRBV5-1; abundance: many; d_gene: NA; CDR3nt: TGCGCCAGCAGCGACCGACAGGTTCAAGAGCAGTACTTC; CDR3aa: CASSDRQVQEQYF
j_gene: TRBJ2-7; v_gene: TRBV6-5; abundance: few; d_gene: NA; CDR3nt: TGTGCCAGCAGTCAACAGTTGACGAAAGAGCAGTACTTC; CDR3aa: CASSQQLTKEQYF
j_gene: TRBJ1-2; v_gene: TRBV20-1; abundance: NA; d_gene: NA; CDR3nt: TGCAGTGCTAGGAGGCGGCAGGGTAATGGCTACACCTTC; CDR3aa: CSARRRQGNGYTF
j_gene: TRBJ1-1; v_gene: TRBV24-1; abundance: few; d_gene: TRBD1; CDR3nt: TGTGCCACCAGTGATCGGACAGGGCTGAACACTGAAGCTTTCTTT; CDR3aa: CATSDRTGLNTEAFF
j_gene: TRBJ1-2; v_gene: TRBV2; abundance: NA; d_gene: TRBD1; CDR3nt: TGTGCCAGCGGACAGGGCCAAAACTATGGCTACACCTTC; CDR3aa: CASGQGQNYGYTF
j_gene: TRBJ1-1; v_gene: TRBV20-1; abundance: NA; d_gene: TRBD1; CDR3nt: TGCAGTGCTAAGAACGACAGGGGTTCGTTGGGAGCTTTCTTT; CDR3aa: CSAKNDRGSLGAFF
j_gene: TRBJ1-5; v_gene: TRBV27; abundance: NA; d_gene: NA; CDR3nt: TGTGCCAGCAGCCCCACAGGGCAGTACAATCAGCCCCAGCATTTT; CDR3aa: CASSPTGQYNQPQHF
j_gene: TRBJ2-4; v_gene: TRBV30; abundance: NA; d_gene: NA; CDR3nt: TGTGCCTGGATAGAACTAGCCAAAAACATTCAGTACTTC; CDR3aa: CAWIELAKNIQYF
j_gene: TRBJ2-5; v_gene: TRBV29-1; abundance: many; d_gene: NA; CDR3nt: TGCAGCAGTGACGGCGGGATCCAAGAGACCCAGTACTTC; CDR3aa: CSSDGGIQETQYF
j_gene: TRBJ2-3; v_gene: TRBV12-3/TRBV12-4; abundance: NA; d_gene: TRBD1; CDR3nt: TGTGCCAGCTTTAAGGGACCCGGGACAGGGGAAACAGATACGCAGTATTTT; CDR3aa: CASFKGPGTGETDTQYF
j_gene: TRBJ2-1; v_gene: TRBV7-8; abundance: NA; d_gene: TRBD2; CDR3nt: TGTGCCAGCAGGTATCCGGGACTAGGGTACAATGAGCAGTTCTTC; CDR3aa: CASRYPGLGYNEQFF
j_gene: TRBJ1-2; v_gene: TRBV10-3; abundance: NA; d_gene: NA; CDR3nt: TGTGCCATCAGTCTTGGCAGGGCGGACTATGGCTACACCTTC; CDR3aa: CAISLGRADYGYTF
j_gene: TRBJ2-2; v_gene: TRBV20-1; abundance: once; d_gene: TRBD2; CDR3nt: TGCAGTGCGGTAGGATCAAGCGGGGGGGCTCCCGGGGAGCTGTTTTTT; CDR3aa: CSAVGSSGGAPGELFF
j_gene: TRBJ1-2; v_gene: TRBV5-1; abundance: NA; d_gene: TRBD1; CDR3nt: TGCGCCAGCTTCGTTGGACAGGGGGACGGCTACACCTTC; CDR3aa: CASFVGQGDGYTF
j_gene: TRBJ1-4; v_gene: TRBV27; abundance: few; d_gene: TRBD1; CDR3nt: TGTGCCAGCAGTCCCTGGACAGGGGCTGGTGAAAAACTGTTTTTT; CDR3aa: CASSPWTGAGEKLFF
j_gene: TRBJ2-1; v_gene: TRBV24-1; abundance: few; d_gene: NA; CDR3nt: TGTGCCACCAGTGATCCATGGCTGGGGGTCAACAATGAGCAGTTCTTC; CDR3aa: CATSDPWLGVNNEQFF
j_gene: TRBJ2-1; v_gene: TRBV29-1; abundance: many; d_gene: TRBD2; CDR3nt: TGCAGCGTTGAAGACCGTAGGACTAGCGGGAGAGTATATGAGCAGTTCTTC; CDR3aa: CSVEDRRTSGRVYEQFF
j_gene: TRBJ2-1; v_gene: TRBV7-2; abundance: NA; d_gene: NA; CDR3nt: TGTGCCAGCAGCTTAAACGGGGCTAGCACCAATGAGCAGTTCTTC; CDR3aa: CASSLNGASTNEQFF